The 29 T cell receptor beta chains reported below all come from one sample, sequenced in a study of post-analysis software for immune sequencing data. Broader study findings: There were five or six TRBV segments more frequent in patients than controls, and TRBV5-6, TRBV5-1 and TRBV20-1 were among them.

No antigen is known for these receptors. TCR beta cDNA libraries had unique molecular identifiers. MiXCR, run by TCRdb on the PCR reads, gives a single entry per CDR3 protein. Of about 770,000 distinct CDR3 sequences detected, under 60% appear once; the ten largest clones hold 4.9%. Sequencing was carried out using blood. The origin of the receptors is a girl aged 10-17 years with multiple sclerosis.

The V call is TRBV12-3 or TRBV12-4, the J call TRBJ2-7, with a tentative D call TRBD2 (6 bases). V dropped 1 base and J dropped 1 base, with 23 bases sitting between them. This CDR3 spans 19 amino acids. DNA for the CDR3: TGTGCCAGCAGTTTAGGGGGTAGCGGAGCCCCTCTGGGGTCCTACGAGCAGTACTTC. Amino acid sequence: CASSLGGSGAPLGSYEQYF.

This clonotype was counted between two and nine times. V usage is TRBV7-9 and J usage is TRBJ2-7; D perhaps matches TRBD2 (5 bases). Germline CDR1 SEHNR, CDR2 FQNEAQ (reference sequence). The CDR3 is 13 amino acids. The V and J ends lost 0 bases and 11 bases respectively, with 14 bases between them. The CDR3 sequence: CASSLARRDRKYF. CDR3 nucleotide sequence: TGTGCCAGCAGCTTAGCGAGACGGGATCGAAAGTACTTC. The full variable domain, completed using reference TRBV7-9 and TRBJ2-7, is DTGVSQNPRHKITKRGQNVTFRCDPISEHNRLYWYRQTLGQGPEFLTYFQNEAQLEKSRLLSDRFSAERPKGSFSTLEIQRTEQGDSAMYLCASSLARRDRKYFGPGTRLTVT.

The CDR3 spells CASSQEGTGGIYEQYF. The CDR3 DNA is TGCGCCAGCAGCCAAGAGGGGACAGGGGGTATCTACGAGCAGTACTTC. The gene calls are TRBV4-1 and TRBJ2-4, with 11 bases lining up with TRBD1. The J call is uncertain, as TRBJ2-7 better fits the DNA end. The CDR3 covers 16 residues. The germline gives CDR1 MGHRA, CDR2 YSYEKL.

This chain uses TRBV29-1 with TRBJ1-1; D ambiguous. V was cut by 4 bases and J by 4 bases, with 10 bases left in between. The CDR3 spans 12 residues. Germline CDR1 is SQVTM and CDR2 is ANQGSEA. As DNA, the CDR3 is TGCAGCGTTGTCGCCGGTACCACTGAAGCTTTCTTT. Residues: CSVVAGTTEAFF.

The rearrangement links TRBV12-3 or TRBV12-4 to TRBJ1-5, with D possibly being TRBD1 (6 bases). The CDR3 is made up of 14 amino acids. V shed 8 bases and J shed 1 base, with 12 bases lying between them. The CDR3 nucleotides read TGTGCCAGCGGTACAGGGAGGAGCAATCAGCCCCAGCATTTT. This sequence encodes CASGTGRSNQPQHF.

This clonotype has more than one count but fewer than ten. V and J are TRBV12-5 and TRBJ2-3; D remains ambiguous. This CDR3 is built from 12 residues. Trimming pared 5 bases from V and 10 bases from J, leaving 13 bases between. Looked up from germline, CDR1 is LGHNT and CDR2 is FRNRAP. CDR3 sequence: CASGEPLGPQYF. CDR3 in DNA: TGTGCTAGTGGTGAACCCTTAGGCCCGCAGTATTTT.

This chain uses TRBV10-3 with TRBJ2-2; 7 bases are shared with TRBD2. This CDR3 contains 17 residues. The trim removed 4 bases at V and 4 bases at J, leaving 12 bases unmatched. Germline CDR1 is ENHRY and CDR2 is SYGVKD. CDR3 coding DNA: TGTGCCATCAGTGGCGGAGGAGCGGGATTTGGCACCGGGGAGCTGTTTTTT. Translation: CAISGGGAGFGTGELFF.

Of note for this clonotype: One end of the junction varies from germline; a read error may be responsible. The chain has TRBV7-2 and TRBJ1-2; TRBD1 is a possible D gene (5 bases). CDR1 SGHTA and CDR2 FQGNSA come from the germline V gene. The CDR3 runs 12 residues. The CDR3 DNA sequence: TGTGTCAGCAGCTTCACAGGCCCGGGCTACACCTTC. Protein: CVSSFTGPGYTF.

V gene TRBV7-9 combines with J gene TRBJ2-1; D assignment may be TRBD1 or TRBD2 (5 bases each). The CDR3 contains 13 residues. Trimming took off 5 bases at V and 9 bases at J, with 14 bases between the two ends. Germline loops: CDR1 SEHNR, CDR2 FQNEAQ (reference sequence). This CDR3 is CASSLGETAEQFF. The DNA for the CDR3 is TGTGCCAGCAGCCTAGGGGAGACAGCTGAGCAGTTCTTC.

The V gene is TRBV7-2, the J gene TRBJ2-1, with a possible D match to TRBD2 (7 bases). The J call is uncertain, as TRBJ2-7 better fits the DNA end. The CDR3 spans 16 residues. The germline gives CDR1 SGHTA, CDR2 FQGNSA. CDR3 in DNA: TGTGCCAGCAGCTTAGGGGCACGGGGGGCAGGCTACGAGCAGTACTTC. This sequence encodes CASSLGARGAGYEQYF.

The table lists this clonotype with a count of one. The chain joins TRBV12-3 or TRBV12-4 to TRBJ2-3; 7 nucleotides align to TRBD1. The V gene end was trimmed by 5 bases and the J gene end by 4 bases; junction bases not matched to a gene: 12. This CDR3 region has 16 residues. The CDR3 nucleotides are TGTGCCAGCAGTCTGCTGATGACAGGGAGAGCAGATACGCAGTATTTT. This translates into CASSLLMTGRADTQYF.

This clonotype was picked up one time. CDR3 DNA: TGCAGCGTATCCGGCACTAGCGGAACCAATGAGCAGTTCTTC. Amino acids: CSVSGTSGTNEQFF. The J gene is TRBJ2-1, the V gene TRBV29-1; 8 nucleotides match TRBD2. The CDR3 sequence is 14 residues long. With V trimmed by 6 bases and J by 6 bases, 10 bases remained unmatched. Looked up from germline, CDR1 is SQVTM and CDR2 is ANQGSEA.

This clonotype was counted between two and nine times. The chain combines TRBV28 with TRBJ2-7; D gene ambiguous. The V and J ends lost 6 bases and 3 bases respectively, with 15 bases between them. Germline CDR1 is MDHEN and CDR2 is SYDVKM. CDR3 length equals 14 residues. CDR3 coding DNA: TGTGCCAGCAGCCGACCTCCTGGGCTCTACGAGCAGTACTTC. It codes for CASSRPPGLYEQYF.

The genes are TRBV27 and TRBJ2-3; no firm D call. The V end lost 2 bases, the J end lost 0 bases, and 12 bases lay between the germline ends. The CDR3 sequence is 16 residues long. In germline, CDR1 is MNHEY, CDR2 SMNVEV (reference sequence). The CDR3 nucleotides are TGTGCCAGCAGTTTAAAAGCGTTGACTAGCACAGATACGCAGTATTTT. Protein: CASSLKALTSTDTQYF.

The chain has TRBV9 and TRBJ1-2, with 8 bases identical to TRBD1. The V gene's germline CDR1 is SGDLS and CDR2 YYNGEE. The trim removed 1 base at V and 9 bases at J, leaving 8 bases unmatched. The CDR3 loop spans 14 amino acids. The CDR3, as DNA: TGTGCCAGCAGCGTAACGGGGCGGACAGGGAGCTACACCTTC. Encoded protein: CASSVTGRTGSYTF.

This clonotype was counted a few times. The chain couples TRBV2 to TRBJ2-1; D gene unclear. CDR3 length equals 14 residues. From germline, CDR1 is SNHLY and CDR2 FYNNEI. V was pared by 4 bases and J by 1 base, with 8 bases between. In DNA form, the CDR3 reads TGTGCCAGCAGTGCGGGTGGGTCCTACAATGAGCAGTTCTTC. The encoded protein is CASSAGGSYNEQFF.

The rearrangement joins TRBV27 to TRBJ2-7; 7 bases are shared with TRBD2. V shed 7 bases, J shed 0 bases, and the junction held 6 bases outside the gene matches. Per germline, CDR1 MNHEY and CDR2 SMNVEV (reference sequence). This CDR3 has 14 residues. CDR3 sequence reads: CASIGGSSSYEQYF. In nucleotides, the CDR3 is TGTGCCAGCATAGGCGGGAGTTCCTCCTACGAGCAGTACTTC.

The chain links TRBV29-1 to TRBJ2-7, with 7 bases lining up with TRBD1. In germline, CDR1 is SQVTM, CDR2 ANQGSEA. J lost 3 bases, V lost 6 bases, and 11 bases had no gene match. The CDR3 is made up of 14 amino acids. CDR3 protein: CSVRTGQSGYEQYF. CDR3 coding DNA: TGCAGCGTCAGAACGGGACAGTCTGGCTACGAGCAGTACTTC.

This clonotype was picked up a small number of times. The chain combines TRBV12-3 or TRBV12-4 with TRBJ2-7; the D gene is possibly TRBD2 (5 bases). With 4 bases removed from V and 5 bases from J, the gap between germline ends came to 15 bases. This CDR3 is built from 14 residues. CDR3: CASSWRRSGNEQYF. The CDR3 region has the DNA TGTGCCAGCAGTTGGAGACGGTCGGGGAACGAGCAGTACTTC.

There are a few counts of this clonotype. The V and J genes are TRBV25-1 and TRBJ2-1; D call uncertain. This CDR3 region has 15 residues. Germline CDR1 is MGHDK and CDR2 is SYGVNS. Trimming stripped 5 bases from V and 4 bases from J, with 15 bases between. CDR3 nucleotides: TGTGCCAGCAGTCGGGCGCCCCTCCTTTACAATGAGCAGTTCTTC. It is translated as CASSRAPLLYNEQFF.

The V and J genes are TRBV29-1 and TRBJ2-1; 8 nucleotides agree with TRBD2. CDR1 and CDR2 from the germline V gene are SQVTM and ANQGSEA. This CDR3 has 14 amino acids. V dropped 6 bases and J dropped 1; count of bases not matched to a gene: 5. Here the CDR3 reads CSVRREGSYNEQFF. The DNA of the CDR3 is TGCAGCGTAAGACGGGAGGGTTCCTACAATGAGCAGTTCTTC.

This clonotype was seen a handful of times. For the CDR3, the DNA is TGCAGTGCCACAAAGGGCGGGTACAGCGGCTCCTACGAGCAGTACTTC. This sequence encodes CSATKGGYSGSYEQYF. The gene calls are TRBV20-1 and TRBJ2-7; D is perhaps TRBD2 (5 bases). Germline V CDR1 and CDR2: DFQATT, SNEGSKA (reference sequence). V lost 6 bases and J lost 0, with 21 bases in between. The CDR3 is 16 amino acids.

This clonotype was found a few times. DNA of the CDR3: TGTGCCAGCAGCTCCCGGACAGGGCTCGGGGGGAATGAGCAGTTCTTC. Protein sequence: CASSSRTGLGGNEQFF. This rearrangement joins TRBV7-2 to TRBJ2-1, with D maybe TRBD1 (8 bases). Germline CDR1 reads SGHTA; CDR2 reads FQGNSA. V was trimmed by 4 bases and J by 7 bases, leaving 20 bases between them. The CDR3 loop spans 16 amino acids.

This clonotype was found once. A junction end diverges from the germline sequence, so it may reflect a read error. V usage is TRBV12-3 or TRBV12-4 and J usage is TRBJ1-5, with unresolved D. The CDR3 has 14 amino acids. The CDR3 reads CASSDNGSNQPQHF. The CDR3, as DNA: TGCGCCAGCAGTGACAACGGGAGCAATCAGCCCCAGCATTTT.

The V gene is TRBV29-1, the J gene TRBJ2-3; 9 positions agree with TRBD1. This CDR3 is 16 amino acids long. Unmatched junction bases numbered 11, after V lost 5 bases and J lost 2 bases. Germline V gives CDR1 SQVTM, CDR2 ANQGSEA. The CDR3, as DNA: TGCAGCGTTAAACGCCTGGACAGGGGATCCACAGATACGCAGTATTTT. It codes for CSVKRLDRGSTDTQYF.

The J gene is TRBJ2-2, the V gene TRBV29-1, with 12 bases matching TRBD2. Germline CDR1 reads SQVTM; CDR2 reads ANQGSEA. The trim removed 2 bases at V and 1 base at J, leaving 2 bases unmatched. The CDR3 runs 16 residues. Written as DNA, the CDR3 is TGCAGCGTTGAATCGACTAGCGGGAGGAACACCGGGGAGCTGTTTTTT. Translation gives CSVESTSGRNTGELFF.

The chain joins TRBV20-1 to TRBJ2-7; D ambiguous. There are 13 residues in the CDR3. V was shortened by 6 bases and J by 0 bases, with 12 bases between the two germline ends. Germline lookup yields CDR1 DFQATT and CDR2 SNEGSKA (reference sequence). CDR3 DNA sequence: TGCAGTGCGCGCAGTGGAGACTCCTACGAGCAGTACTTC. Its translation: CSARSGDSYEQYF.

This chain joins TRBV5-1 and TRBJ2-7, with a possible D match to TRBD1 (6 bases). The V gene lost 5 bases and the J gene lost 3 bases, with 9 bases spanning the gap. CDR3 length: 12 amino acids. Per the germline V gene, CDR1 is SGHRS and CDR2 is YFSETQ. The CDR3 region has the DNA TGCGCCAGCAGACAGGGAGACTACGAGCAGTACTTC. Its translation is CASRQGDYEQYF. Full variable domain (missing parts from reference TRBV5-1 and TRBJ2-7): KAGVTQTPRYLIKTRGQQVTLSCSPISGHRSVSWYQQTPGQGLQFLFEYFSETQRNKGNFPGRFSGRQFSNSRSEMNVSTLELGDSALYLCASRQGDYEQYFGPGTRLTVT.

The J gene is TRBJ2-3, the V gene TRBV7-9, with TRBD1 matching 8 bases. V lost 5 bases to trimming and J lost 6 bases; unmatched junction nucleotides: 13. Germline values: CDR1 SEHNR, CDR2 FQNEAQ (reference sequence). The CDR3 sequence is 16 residues long. The CDR3 nucleotides are TGTGCCAGCAGCCTCGGACAGGGCAGCTTTGGGGATACGCAGTATTTT. Its protein is CASSLGQGSFGDTQYF.